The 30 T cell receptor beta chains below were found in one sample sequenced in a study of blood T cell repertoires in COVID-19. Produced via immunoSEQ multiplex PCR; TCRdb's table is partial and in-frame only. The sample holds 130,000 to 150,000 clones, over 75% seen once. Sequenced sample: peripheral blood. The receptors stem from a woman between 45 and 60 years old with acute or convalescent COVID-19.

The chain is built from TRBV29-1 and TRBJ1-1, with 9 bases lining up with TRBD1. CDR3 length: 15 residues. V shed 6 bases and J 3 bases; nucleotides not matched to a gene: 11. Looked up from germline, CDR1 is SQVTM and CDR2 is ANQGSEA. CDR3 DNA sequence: TGCAGCGTAGGTGGGACAGGGTGGCGGGACACTGAAGCTTTCTTT. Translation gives CSVGGTGWRDTEAFF.

Here the CDR3 reads CASSPSLQTVVAEAFF. The CDR3 DNA reads as TGTGCCAGCAGCCCGAGTCTCCAGACAGTGGTGGCTGAAGCTTTCTTT. The gene calls are TRBV3-1 (or the pseudogene TRBV3-2) and TRBJ1-1, with D possibly matching TRBD1 (5 bases). Per the germline V gene, CDR1 is LGHDT and CDR2 is YNNKEL (reference sequence). This CDR3 is built from 16 residues. Trimming took off 4 bases at V and 6 bases at J, with 21 bases between the two ends.

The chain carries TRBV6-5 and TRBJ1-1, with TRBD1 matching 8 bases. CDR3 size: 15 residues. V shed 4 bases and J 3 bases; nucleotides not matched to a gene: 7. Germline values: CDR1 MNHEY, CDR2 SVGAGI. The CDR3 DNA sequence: TGTGCCAGCAGTTCATACGGACAGGGTCACACTGAAGCTTTCTTT. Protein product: CASSSYGQGHTEAFF.

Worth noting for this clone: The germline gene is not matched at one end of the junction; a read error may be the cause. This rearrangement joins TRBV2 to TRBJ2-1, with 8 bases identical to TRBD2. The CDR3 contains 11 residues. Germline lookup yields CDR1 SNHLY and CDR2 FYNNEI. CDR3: CASSELAAYLF. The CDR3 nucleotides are TGTGCCAGCAGCGAACTAGCGGCCTATCTCTTC.

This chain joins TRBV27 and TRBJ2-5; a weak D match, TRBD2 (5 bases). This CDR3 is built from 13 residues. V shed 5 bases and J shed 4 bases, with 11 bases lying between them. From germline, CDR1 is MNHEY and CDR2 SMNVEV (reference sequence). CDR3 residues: CASSDGGRETQYF. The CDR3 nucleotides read TGTGCCAGCAGTGACGGAGGTCGAGAGACCCAGTACTTC.

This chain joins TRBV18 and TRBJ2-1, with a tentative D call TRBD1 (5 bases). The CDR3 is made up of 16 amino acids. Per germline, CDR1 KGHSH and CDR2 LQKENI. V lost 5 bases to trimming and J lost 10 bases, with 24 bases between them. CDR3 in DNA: TGTGCCAGCTCAGGGGCCCGGGCCCCGTCCCCAGGGGAGCAGTTCTTC. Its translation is CASSGARAPSPGEQFF.

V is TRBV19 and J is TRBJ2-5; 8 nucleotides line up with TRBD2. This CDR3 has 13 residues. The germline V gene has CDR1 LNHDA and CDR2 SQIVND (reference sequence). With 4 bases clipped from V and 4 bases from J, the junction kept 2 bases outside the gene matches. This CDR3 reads CASSTGLAETQYF. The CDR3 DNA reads TGTGCCAGTAGTACAGGACTAGCAGAGACCCAGTACTTC.

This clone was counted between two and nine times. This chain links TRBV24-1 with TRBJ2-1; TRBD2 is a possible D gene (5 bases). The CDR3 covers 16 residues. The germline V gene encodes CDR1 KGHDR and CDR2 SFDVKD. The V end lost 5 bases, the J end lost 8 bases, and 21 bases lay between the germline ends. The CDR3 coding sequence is TGTGCCACCAGTGCCGCGGACGTAGCCGGGATCGATGAGCAGTTCTTC. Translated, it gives CATSAADVAGIDEQFF.

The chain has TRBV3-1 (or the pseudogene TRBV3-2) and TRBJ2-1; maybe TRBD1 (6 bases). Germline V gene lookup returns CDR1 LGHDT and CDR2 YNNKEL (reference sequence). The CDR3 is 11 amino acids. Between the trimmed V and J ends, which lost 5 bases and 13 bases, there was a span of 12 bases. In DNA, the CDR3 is TGTGCCAGCAGCAGGGGGAGACATCAGTTCTTC. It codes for CASSRGRHQFF.

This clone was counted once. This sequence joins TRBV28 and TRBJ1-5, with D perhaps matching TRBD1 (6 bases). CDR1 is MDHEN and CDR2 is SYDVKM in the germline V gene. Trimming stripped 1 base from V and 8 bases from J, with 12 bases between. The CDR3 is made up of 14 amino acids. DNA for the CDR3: TGTGCCAGCAGTTTATACAGGGACCTAAAGCCCCAGCATTTT. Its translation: CASSLYRDLKPQHF.

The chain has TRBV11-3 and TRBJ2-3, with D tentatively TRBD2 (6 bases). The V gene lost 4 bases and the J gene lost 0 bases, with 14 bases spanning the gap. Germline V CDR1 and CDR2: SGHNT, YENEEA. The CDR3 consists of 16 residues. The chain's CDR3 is CASSSGLDPSTDTQYF. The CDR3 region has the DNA TGTGCCAGCAGCTCGGGACTCGACCCTAGCACAGATACGCAGTATTTT. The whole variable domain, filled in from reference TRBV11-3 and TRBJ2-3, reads EAGVVQSPRYKIIEKKQPVAFWCNPISGHNTLYWYLQNLGQGPELLIRYENEEAVDDSQLPKDRFSAERLKGVDSTLKIQPAELGDSAVYLCASSSGLDPSTDTQYFGPGTRLTVL.

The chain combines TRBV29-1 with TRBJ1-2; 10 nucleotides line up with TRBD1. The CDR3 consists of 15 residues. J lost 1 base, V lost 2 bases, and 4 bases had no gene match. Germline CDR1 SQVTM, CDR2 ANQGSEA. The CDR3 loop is CSVELGQGINYGYTF. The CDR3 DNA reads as TGCAGCGTTGAATTGGGACAGGGGATTAACTATGGCTACACCTTC.

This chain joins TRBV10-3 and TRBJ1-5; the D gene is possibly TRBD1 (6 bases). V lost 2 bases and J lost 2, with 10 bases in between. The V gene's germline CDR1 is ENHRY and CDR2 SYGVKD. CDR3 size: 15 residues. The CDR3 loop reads CAISEEGVGNQPQHF. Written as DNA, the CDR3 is TGTGCCATCAGTGAGGAGGGGGTGGGCAATCAGCCCCAGCATTTT.

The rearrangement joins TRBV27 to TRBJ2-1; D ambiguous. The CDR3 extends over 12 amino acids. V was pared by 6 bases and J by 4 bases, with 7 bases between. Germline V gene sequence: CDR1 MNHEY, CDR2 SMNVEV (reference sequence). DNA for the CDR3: TGTGCCAGCAGGAGCCAATACAATGAGCAGTTCTTC. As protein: CASRSQYNEQFF.

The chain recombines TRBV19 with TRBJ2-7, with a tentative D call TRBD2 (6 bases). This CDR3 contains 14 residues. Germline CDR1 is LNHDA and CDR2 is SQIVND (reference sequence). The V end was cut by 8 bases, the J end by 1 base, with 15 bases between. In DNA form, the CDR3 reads TGTGCCAGTGGGAGGACACAAGCTTCCTACGAGCAGTACTTC. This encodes CASGRTQASYEQYF.

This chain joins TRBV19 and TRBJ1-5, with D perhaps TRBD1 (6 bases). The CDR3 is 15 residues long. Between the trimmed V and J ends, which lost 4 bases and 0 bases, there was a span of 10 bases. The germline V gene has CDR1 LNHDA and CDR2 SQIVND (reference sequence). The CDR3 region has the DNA TGTGCCAGTAGTAAAGGGGACATTAGCAATCAGCCCCAGCATTTT. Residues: CASSKGDISNQPQHF.

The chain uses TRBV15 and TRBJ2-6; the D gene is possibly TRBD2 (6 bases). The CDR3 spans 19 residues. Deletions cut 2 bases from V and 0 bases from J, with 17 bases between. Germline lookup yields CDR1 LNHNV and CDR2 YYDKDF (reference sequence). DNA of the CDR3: TGTGCCACCAGCAGACCGCCGACTAGTTTTAGCTCTGGGGCCAACGTCCTGACTTTC. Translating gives CATSRPPTSFSSGANVLTF.

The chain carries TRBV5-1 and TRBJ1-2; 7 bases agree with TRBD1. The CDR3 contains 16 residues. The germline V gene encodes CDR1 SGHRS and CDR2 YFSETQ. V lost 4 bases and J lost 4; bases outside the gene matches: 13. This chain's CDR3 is CASSVNRDSKIYGYTF. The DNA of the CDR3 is TGCGCCAGCAGCGTAAACCGGGACAGCAAAATCTATGGCTACACCTTC.

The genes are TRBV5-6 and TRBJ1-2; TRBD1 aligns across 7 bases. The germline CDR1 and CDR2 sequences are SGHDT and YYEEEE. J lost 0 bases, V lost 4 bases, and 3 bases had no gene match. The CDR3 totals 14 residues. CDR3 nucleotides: TGTGCCAGCAGCATAGACAGGGCTAACTATGGCTACACCTTC. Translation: CASSIDRANYGYTF.

The CDR3: CASSDRGWYQPQHF. The DNA of the CDR3 is TGTGCCAGTAGCGACAGGGGATGGTATCAGCCCCAGCATTTT. The chain joins TRBV19 to TRBJ1-5; TRBD1 matches at 8 bases. V trimming: 6 bases; J trimming: 5 bases; junction bases outside the gene matches: 6. Germline V gives CDR1 LNHDA, CDR2 SQIVND (reference sequence). The CDR3 contains 14 residues.

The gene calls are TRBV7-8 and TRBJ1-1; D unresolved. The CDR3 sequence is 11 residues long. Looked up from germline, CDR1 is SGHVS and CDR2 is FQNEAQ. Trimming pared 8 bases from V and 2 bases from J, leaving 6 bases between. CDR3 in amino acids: CASLINTEAFF. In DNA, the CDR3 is TGTGCCAGCCTTATAAACACTGAAGCTTTCTTT.

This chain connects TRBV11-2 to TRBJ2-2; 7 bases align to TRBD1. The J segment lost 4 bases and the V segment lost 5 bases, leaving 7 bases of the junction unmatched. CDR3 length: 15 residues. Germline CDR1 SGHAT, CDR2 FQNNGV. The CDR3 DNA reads TGTGCCAGCAGCGCCCGGGACAGCCTCACCGGGGAGCTGTTTTTT. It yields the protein CASSARDSLTGELFF.

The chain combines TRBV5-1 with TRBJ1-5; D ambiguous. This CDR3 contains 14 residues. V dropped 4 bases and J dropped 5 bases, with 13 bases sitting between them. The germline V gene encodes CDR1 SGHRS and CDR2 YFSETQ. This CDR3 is CASSPDSWDQPQHF. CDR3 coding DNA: TGCGCCAGCAGCCCGGACTCCTGGGATCAGCCCCAGCATTTT.

The CDR3: CASSLVSPAGNNEQFF. In DNA form, the CDR3 reads TGCGCCAGCAGCTTGGTATCCCCGGCGGGAAACAATGAGCAGTTCTTC. The rearrangement links TRBV5-1 to TRBJ2-1; D might be TRBD2 (6 bases). V was cut by 0 bases and J by 5 bases, with 15 bases left in between. Germline-derived CDR1 and CDR2 are SGHRS and YFSETQ. This CDR3 contains 16 residues. Using reference TRBV5-1 and TRBJ2-1 for the parts outside the CDR3, the full variable domain is KAGVTQTPRYLIKTRGQQVTLSCSPISGHRSVSWYQQTPGQGLQFLFEYFSETQRNKGNFPGRFSGRQFSNSRSEMNVSTLELGDSALYLCASSLVSPAGNNEQFFGPGTRLTVL.

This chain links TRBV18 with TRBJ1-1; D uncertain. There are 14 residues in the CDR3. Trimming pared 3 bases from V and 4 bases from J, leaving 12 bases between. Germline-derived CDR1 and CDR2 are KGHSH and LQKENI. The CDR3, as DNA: TGTGCCAGCTCACCGGGAGGGCGGACCACTGAAGCTTTCTTT. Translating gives CASSPGGRTTEAFF.

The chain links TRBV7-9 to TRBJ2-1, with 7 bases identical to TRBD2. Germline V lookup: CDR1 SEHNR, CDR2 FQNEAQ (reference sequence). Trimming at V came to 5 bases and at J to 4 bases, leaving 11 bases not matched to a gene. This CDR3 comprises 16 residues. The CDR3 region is CASSPRLGRMYNEQFF. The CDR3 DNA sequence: TGTGCCAGCAGCCCCCGGCTCGGGAGGATGTACAATGAGCAGTTCTTC.

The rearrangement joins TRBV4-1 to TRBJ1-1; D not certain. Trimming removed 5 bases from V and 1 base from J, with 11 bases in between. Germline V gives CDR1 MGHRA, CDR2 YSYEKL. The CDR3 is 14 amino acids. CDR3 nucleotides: TGCGCCAGCAGCGTACAGCGGACGAACACTGAAGCTTTCTTT. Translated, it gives CASSVQRTNTEAFF.

This CDR3 is CASSLGTGTLRQPQHF. The CDR3 DNA follows: TGCGCCAGCAGCTTGGGGACAGGCACTCTCAGACAGCCCCAGCATTTT. The chain combines TRBV5-1 with TRBJ1-5, with 7 bases fitting TRBD1. V lost 0 bases and J lost 7; bases outside the gene matches: 10. Germline assignment: CDR1 SGHRS and CDR2 YFSETQ. The CDR3 runs 16 residues. Full variable domain (outside the CDR3, taken from reference TRBV5-1 and TRBJ1-5): KAGVTQTPRYLIKTRGQQVTLSCSPISGHRSVSWYQQTPGQGLQFLFEYFSETQRNKGNFPGRFSGRQFSNSRSEMNVSTLELGDSALYLCASSLGTGTLRQPQHFGDGTRLSIL.

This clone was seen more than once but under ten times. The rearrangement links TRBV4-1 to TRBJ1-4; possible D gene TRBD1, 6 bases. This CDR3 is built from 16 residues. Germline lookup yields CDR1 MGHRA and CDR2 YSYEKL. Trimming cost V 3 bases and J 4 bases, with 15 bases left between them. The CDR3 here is CASSQGATGRNEKLFF. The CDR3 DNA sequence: TGCGCCAGCAGCCAGGGAGCGACAGGACGTAATGAAAAACTGTTTTTT.

The CDR3 sequence is CASRQQSKSNQPQHF. The CDR3 nucleotides are TGTGCCAGCAGACAACAGTCGAAGAGCAATCAGCCCCAGCATTTT. The chain recombines TRBV6-5 with TRBJ1-5; D uncertain. CDR1 is MNHEY, CDR2 SVGAGI, per germline. Trimming stripped 6 bases from V and 1 base from J, with 13 bases between. There are 15 residues in the CDR3.